The present T cell receptor beta chain was sequenced within a study of graft-versus-host responses after intestinal transplantation. As for the study in general: Each of the recipients got a multivisceral, liver-intestinal, or isolated intestinal transplant.

With respect to this clone: Its antigen is unidentified.

Clones were read by immunoSEQ multiplex PCR, and TCRdb kept only the in-frame ones, dropping some. The sample comprises some 85,000 clones, more than 75% of which are singletons, and around 8% rests with the top ten. Trimming at V came to 3 bases and at J to 3 bases, leaving 4 bases not matched to a gene. The CDR3 is 16 residues long. Germline CDR1 is MDHEN and CDR2 is SYDVKM. This chain connects TRBV28 to TRBJ2-5; 13 bases map to TRBD2. Sequenced here: unstimulated CD8+ T cells sorted from spleen or lymph node cells, sampled before transplant. This clonotype was sampled from a human donor who was the organ donor for an intestinal transplant. The CDR3 is CASSFPGTSGEETQYF. In DNA, the CDR3 is TGTGCCAGCAGTTTCCCCGGGACTAGCGGGGAAGAGACCCAGTACTTC.